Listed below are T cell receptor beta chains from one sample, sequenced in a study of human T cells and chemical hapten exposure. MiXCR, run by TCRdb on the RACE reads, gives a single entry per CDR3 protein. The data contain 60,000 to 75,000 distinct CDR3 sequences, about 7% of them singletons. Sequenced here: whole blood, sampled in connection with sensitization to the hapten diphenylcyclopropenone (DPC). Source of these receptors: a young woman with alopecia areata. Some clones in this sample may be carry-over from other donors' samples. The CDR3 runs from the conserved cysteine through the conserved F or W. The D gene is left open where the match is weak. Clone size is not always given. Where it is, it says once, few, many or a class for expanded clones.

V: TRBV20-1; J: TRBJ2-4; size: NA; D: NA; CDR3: CSAAIGGGAKNIQYF; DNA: TGCAGTGCTGCGATAGGGGGAGGGGCCAAAAACATTCAGTACTTC
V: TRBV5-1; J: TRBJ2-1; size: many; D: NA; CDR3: CASSLDMLNEFF; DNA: TGCGCCAGCAGCTTGGACATGCTCAATGAGTTCTTC
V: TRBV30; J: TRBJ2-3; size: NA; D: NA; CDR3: CAWSGGCTDTQYF; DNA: TGTGCCTGGAGTGGGGGATGCACAGATACGCAGTATTTT
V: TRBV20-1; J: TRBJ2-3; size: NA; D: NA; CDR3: CSAKGPDTQYF; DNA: TGCAGTGCCAAGGGTCCAGATACGCAGTATTTT
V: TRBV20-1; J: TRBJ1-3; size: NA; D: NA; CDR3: CSARGRGQGTPGNTIYF; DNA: TGCAGTGCTAGAGGCCGGGGTCAGGGGACCCCTGGAAACACCATATATTTT
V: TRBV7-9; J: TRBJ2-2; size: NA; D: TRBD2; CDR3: CASRDLAGETGELFF; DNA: TGTGCCAGCAGGGACCTAGCGGGAGAGACCGGGGAGCTGTTTTTT
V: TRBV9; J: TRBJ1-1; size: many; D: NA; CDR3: CASSVSPAVMDTEAFF; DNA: TGTGCCAGCAGCGTATCCCCTGCAGTGATGGACACTGAAGCTTTCTTT
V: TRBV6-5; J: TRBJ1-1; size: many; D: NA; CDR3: CASRVTWNTEAFF; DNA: TGTGCCAGCAGGGTTACTTGGAACACTGAAGCTTTCTTT
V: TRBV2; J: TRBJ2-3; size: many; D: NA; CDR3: CASSPSLPGDTQYF; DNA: TGTGCCAGCAGTCCCAGCCTCCCCGGAGATACGCAGTATTTT
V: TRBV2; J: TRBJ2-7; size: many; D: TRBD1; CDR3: CASRDRAEQYF; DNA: TGTGCCAGCAGAGACAGGGCCGAGCAGTACTTC
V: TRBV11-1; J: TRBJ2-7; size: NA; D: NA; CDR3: CASSQTSYEQYF; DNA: TGTGCCAGCAGCCAAACCTCCTACGAGCAGTACTTC
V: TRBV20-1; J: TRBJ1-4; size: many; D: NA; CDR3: CSAREAATNEKLFF; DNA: TGCAGTGCTAGAGAGGCAGCAACTAATGAAAAACTGTTTTTT
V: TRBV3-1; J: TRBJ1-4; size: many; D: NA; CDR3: CASSRGRTEKLFF; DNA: TGTGCCAGCAGCCGGGGTCGGACTGAAAAACTGTTTTTT
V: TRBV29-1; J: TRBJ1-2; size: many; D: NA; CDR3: CSVLGETNYGYTF; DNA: TGCAGCGTTTTAGGGGAGACAAACTATGGCTACACCTTC
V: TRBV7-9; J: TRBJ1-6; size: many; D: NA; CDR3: CASSYDSVASPLHF; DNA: TGTGCCAGCAGTTACGACAGTGTGGCTTCACCCCTCCACTTT
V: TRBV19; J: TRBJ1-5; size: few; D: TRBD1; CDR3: CASSFRGRDRMNSNQPQHF; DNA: TGTGCCAGTAGTTTCCGGGGACGGGACAGAATGAATAGCAATCAGCCCCAGCATTTT
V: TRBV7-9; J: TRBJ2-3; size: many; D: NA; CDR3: CASSKTGGRGTDTQYF; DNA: TGTGCCAGCAGTAAAACCGGGGGTCGGGGCACAGATACGCAGTATTTT
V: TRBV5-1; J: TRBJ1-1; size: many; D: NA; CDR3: CASSLSALGDEAFF; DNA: TGCGCCAGCAGCTTGTCAGCCTTAGGGGATGAAGCTTTCTTT
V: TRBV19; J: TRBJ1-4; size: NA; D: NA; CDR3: CASSIRTASGWLFF; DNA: TGTGCCAGTAGTATAAGGACGGCATCGGGGTGGCTGTTTTTT
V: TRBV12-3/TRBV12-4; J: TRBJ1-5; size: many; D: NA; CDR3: CASSWTIGTSNQPQHF; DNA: TGTGCCAGCAGTTGGACAATCGGGACGTCGAATCAGCCCCAGCATTTT
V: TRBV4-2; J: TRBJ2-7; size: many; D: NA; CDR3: CASSQYPEAYEQYF; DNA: TGTGCCAGCAGCCAATACCCCGAAGCGTACGAGCAGTACTTC
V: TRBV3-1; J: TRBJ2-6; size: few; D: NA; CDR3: CASSQESPWLVSSGANVLTF; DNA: TGTGCCAGCAGCCAAGAGTCCCCTTGGCTAGTGAGCTCTGGGGCCAACGTCCTGACTTTC
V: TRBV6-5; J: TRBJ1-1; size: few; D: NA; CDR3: CASSSIRTEAFF; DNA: TGTGCCAGCAGCTCGATCAGAACTGAAGCTTTCTTT
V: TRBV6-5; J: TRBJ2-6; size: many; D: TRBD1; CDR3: CASSPGTGDSNVLTF; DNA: TGTGCCAGCAGTCCCGGGACAGGGGATTCCAACGTCCTGACTTTC
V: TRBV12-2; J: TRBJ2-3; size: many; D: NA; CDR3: CASRQRGGAAQNTQYF; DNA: TGTGCAAGTCGCCAGCGCGGGGGCGCCGCACAGAATACGCAGTATTTT
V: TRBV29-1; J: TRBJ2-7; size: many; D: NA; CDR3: CSVGRGVTYEQYF; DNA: TGCAGCGTTGGACGAGGGGTAACCTACGAGCAGTACTTC
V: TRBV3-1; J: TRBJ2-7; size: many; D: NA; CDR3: CASSPGTGASYEQYF; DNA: TGTGCCAGCAGCCCAGGCACTGGGGCCTCCTACGAGCAGTACTTC
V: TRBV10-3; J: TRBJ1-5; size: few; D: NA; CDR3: CAIGTTSNQPQHF; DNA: TGTGCCATCGGAACAACTAGCAATCAGCCCCAGCATTTT
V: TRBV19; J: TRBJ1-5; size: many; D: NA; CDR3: CASSKAGKTYGNQPQHF; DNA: TGTGCCAGTAGTAAGGCAGGAAAGACCTACGGCAATCAGCCCCAGCATTTT
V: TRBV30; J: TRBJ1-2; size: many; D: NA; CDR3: CAFRALSSYGYTF; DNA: TGTGCCTTCCGGGCCCTATCCTCCTATGGCTACACCTTC
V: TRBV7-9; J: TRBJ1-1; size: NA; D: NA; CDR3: CASSLDMNTEAFF; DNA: TGTGCCAGCAGCTTAGACATGAACACTGAAGCTTTCTTT
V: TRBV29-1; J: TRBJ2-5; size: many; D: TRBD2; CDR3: CSVVLTSGGAETQYF; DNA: TGCAGCGTTGTTTTGACTAGCGGGGGGGCAGAGACCCAGTACTTC
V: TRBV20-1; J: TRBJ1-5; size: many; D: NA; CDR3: CSAISDAPGGQPQHF; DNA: TGCAGTGCTATCTCGGACGCCCCGGGGGGTCAGCCCCAGCATTTT
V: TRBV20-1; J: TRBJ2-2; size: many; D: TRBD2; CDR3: CSARGTSALYTGELFF; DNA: TGCAGTGCTAGAGGGACTAGCGCGCTATACACCGGGGAGCTGTTTTTT
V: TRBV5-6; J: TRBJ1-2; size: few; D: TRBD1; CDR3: CASSLAGQGRGDTF; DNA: TGTGCCAGCAGCTTGGCGGGACAGGGAAGAGGCGACACCTTC
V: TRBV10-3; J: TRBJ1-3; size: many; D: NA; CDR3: CAIRPGRTEDTIYF; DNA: TGTGCCATCAGGCCGGGACGAACTGAAGACACCATATATTTT
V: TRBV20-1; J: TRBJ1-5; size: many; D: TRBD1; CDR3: CSARDPTGVVNQPQHF; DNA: TGCAGTGCTAGAGATCCGACAGGGGTTGTCAATCAGCCCCAGCATTTT
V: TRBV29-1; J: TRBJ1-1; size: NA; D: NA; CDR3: CSAGRGTEAFF; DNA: TGCAGCGCGGGGCGGGGGACTGAAGCTTTCTTT
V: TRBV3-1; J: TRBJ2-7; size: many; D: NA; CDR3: CASSQDLKNVHEQYF; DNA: TGTGCCAGCAGCCAAGATCTTAAGAACGTCCACGAGCAGTACTTC
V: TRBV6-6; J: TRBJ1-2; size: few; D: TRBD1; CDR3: CASSHGQGDGYTF; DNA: TGTGCCAGCAGCCACGGACAGGGGGATGGCTACACCTTC
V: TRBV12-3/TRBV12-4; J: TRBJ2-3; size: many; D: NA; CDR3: CASSVSLRTDTQYF; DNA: TGTGCCAGCAGTGTTTCCCTCCGAACAGATACGCAGTATTTT
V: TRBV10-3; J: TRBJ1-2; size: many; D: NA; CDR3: CAISTEWGGYTF; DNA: TGTGCCATCTCGACAGAATGGGGTGGCTACACCTTC
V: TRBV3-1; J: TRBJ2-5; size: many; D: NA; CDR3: CASSQEDTLQETQYF; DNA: TGTGCCAGCAGCCAGGAAGACACCCTCCAAGAGACCCAGTACTTC
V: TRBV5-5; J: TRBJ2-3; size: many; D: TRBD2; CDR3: CASSSSSGGRTDTQYF; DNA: TGTGCCAGCAGCTCATCTAGCGGGGGGCGCACAGATACGCAGTATTTT
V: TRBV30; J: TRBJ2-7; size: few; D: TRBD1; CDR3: CAWSVLGRGRSEQYF; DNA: TGTGCCTGGAGTGTACTTGGCAGGGGGCGGTCCGAGCAGTACTTC
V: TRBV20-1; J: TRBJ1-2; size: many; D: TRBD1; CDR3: CSAISRDRAVYGYTF; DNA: TGCAGTGCTATCTCCCGGGACAGGGCTGTCTATGGCTACACCTTC
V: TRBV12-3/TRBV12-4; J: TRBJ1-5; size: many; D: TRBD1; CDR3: CASSMSDRAWGQPQHF; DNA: TGTGCCAGCAGCATGTCGGACAGGGCATGGGGACAGCCCCAGCATTTT